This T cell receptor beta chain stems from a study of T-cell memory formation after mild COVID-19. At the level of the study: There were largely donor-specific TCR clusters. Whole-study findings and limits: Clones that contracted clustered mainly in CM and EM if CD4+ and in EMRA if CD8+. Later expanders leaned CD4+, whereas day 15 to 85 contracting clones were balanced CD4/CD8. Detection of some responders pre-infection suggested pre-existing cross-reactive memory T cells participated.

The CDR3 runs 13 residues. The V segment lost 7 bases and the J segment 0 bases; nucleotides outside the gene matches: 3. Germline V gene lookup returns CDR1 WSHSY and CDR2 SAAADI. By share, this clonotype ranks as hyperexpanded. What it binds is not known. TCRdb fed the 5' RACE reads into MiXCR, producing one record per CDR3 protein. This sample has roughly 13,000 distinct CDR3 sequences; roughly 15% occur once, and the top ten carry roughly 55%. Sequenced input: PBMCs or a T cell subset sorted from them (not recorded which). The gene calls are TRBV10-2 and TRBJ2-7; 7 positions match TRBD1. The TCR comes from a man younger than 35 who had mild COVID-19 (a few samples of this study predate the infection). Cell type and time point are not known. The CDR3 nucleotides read TGCGCCAGCATGACAGGGCACTCCTACGAGCAGTACTTC. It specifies CASMTGHSYEQYF.